The table lists the clone carrying this TCR beta chain with a few counts. Antigen: not known. This specimen comes from a study of beta chain features in type 1 diabetes. Study-level findings and limits: Researchers report that Type 1 diabetes patients had moderately but significantly shorter TCRB CDR3s across all four CD4+ subsets.

Expressed TCRB transcripts were sequenced, since all the RNA that had been isolated was reverse transcribed. The repertoire was sequenced with immunoSEQ multiplex PCR; TCRdb's copy has only in-frame clones and lacks some. The repertoire holds approximately 150,000 clones, with approximately 13% as singletons. CDR1 is SEHNR and CDR2 is FQNEAQ in the germline V gene (reference sequence). There are 12 residues in the CDR3. Trimming left V 3 bases short and J 14 bases short, with 13 bases between. The TCR originated in a young man with type 1 diabetes. Specimen: central memory CD4+ T cells from blood. V and J are TRBV7-9 and TRBJ1-4; the D gene is possibly TRBD1 (5 bases). DNA for the CDR3: TGTGCCAGCAGCTTGGTCAGGGAGGACCTGTTTTTT. This translates into CASSLVREDLFF.